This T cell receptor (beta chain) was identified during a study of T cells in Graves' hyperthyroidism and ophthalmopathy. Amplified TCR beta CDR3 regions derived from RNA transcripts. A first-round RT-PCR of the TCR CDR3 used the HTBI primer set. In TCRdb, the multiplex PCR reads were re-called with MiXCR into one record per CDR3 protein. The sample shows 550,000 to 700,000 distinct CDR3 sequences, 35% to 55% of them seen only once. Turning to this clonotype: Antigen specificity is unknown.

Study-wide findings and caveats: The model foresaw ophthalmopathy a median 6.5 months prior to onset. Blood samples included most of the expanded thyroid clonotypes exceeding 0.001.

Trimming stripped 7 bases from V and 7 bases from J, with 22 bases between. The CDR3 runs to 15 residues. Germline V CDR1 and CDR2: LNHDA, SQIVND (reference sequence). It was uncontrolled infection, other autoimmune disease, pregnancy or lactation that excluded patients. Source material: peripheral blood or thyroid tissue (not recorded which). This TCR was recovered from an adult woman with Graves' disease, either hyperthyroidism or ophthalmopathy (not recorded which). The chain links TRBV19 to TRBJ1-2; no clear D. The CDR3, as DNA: TGTGCCAGTAACTTACCGGTAGGCGGTTCATTTGGCTACACCTTC. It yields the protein CASNLPVGGSFGYTF.